This passage covers 7 T cell receptor beta chains from one sample sequenced in a study of response to subunit inactivated influenza vaccine. MiXCR, applied by TCRdb to the RT-PCR reads, yields one record per CDR3 protein. The data show over 400,000 distinct CDR3 sequences, 11% seen once. Material: PBMCs from blood, obtained 45 days after vaccination. These receptors all come from a man aged 50-59 years who received an inactivated influenza vaccine.

This clonotype was seen a few times. The gene calls are TRBV6-1 and TRBJ2-4; D is perhaps TRBD1 (6 bases). The V end lost 7 bases, the J end lost 0 bases, and 13 bases lay between the germline ends. This CDR3 spans 15 amino acids. The germline V gene has CDR1 MNHNS and CDR2 SASEGT. The DNA of the CDR3 is TGTGCCAGCACCCTACAGGGAATAGCCAAAAACATTCAGTACTTC. Protein product: CASTLQGIAKNIQYF.

This clonotype was seen only a few times. The chain combines TRBV6-1 with TRBJ1-2; D unclear. The CDR3 runs 14 residues. Germline V gives CDR1 MNHNS, CDR2 SASEGT. Trimming shortened V by 6 bases and J by 10 bases, and 21 bases separated the two germline ends. DNA of the CDR3: TGTGCCAGCAGCCCGACCGGACTCCCGAACGCCTACACCTTC. Protein: CASSPTGLPNAYTF.

This clonotype was recorded at least ten times. V is TRBV4-3 and J is TRBJ2-4, with D possibly TRBD1 on 6 matching bases. The CDR3 extends over 16 amino acids. Germline V gene lookup returns CDR1 LGHNA and CDR2 YSLEER. The germline V and J ends were trimmed by 3 bases and 0 bases, with 12 bases remaining between them. In DNA form, the CDR3 reads TGCGCCAGCAGCCAGGGGGACACCTTAGCCAAAAACATTCAGTACTTC. Translating gives CASSQGDTLAKNIQYF.

The chain recombines TRBV7-2 with TRBJ2-1, with 12 positions matching TRBD2. Germline V CDR1 and CDR2: SGHTA, FQGNSA. The CDR3 sequence is 12 residues long. V trimming: 2 bases; J trimming: 14 bases; junction bases outside the gene matches: 1. The CDR3 bases are TGTGCCAGCAGCTTAAGGACTAGCGGGAAGTTCTTC. Its translation: CASSLRTSGKFF.

The sample holds a few counts of this clonotype. The chain recombines TRBV5-1 with TRBJ1-4; no reliable D call. V lost 4 bases, J lost 1 base, and 8 bases lay in between. CDR1 and CDR2 (germline): SGHRS, YFSETQ. CDR3 length: 14 amino acids. The CDR3 here is CASSGAGTNEKLFF. The CDR3 DNA is TGCGCCAGCAGCGGAGCAGGAACTAATGAAAAACTGTTTTTT. Complete variable domain (other parts from reference TRBV5-1 and TRBJ1-4): KAGVTQTPRYLIKTRGQQVTLSCSPISGHRSVSWYQQTPGQGLQFLFEYFSETQRNKGNFPGRFSGRQFSNSRSEMNVSTLELGDSALYLCASSGAGTNEKLFFGSGTQLSVL.

This clonotype was observed a handful of times. J is TRBJ2-1 and V is TRBV5-1; D may match TRBD1 or TRBD2 (6 bases each). The CDR3 contains 15 residues. V was clipped by 4 bases and J by 8 bases, with 19 bases between them. The germline CDR1 and CDR2 sequences are SGHRS and YFSETQ. CDR3 amino acids: CASSRGTPPWDEQFF. The CDR3 DNA follows: TGCGCCAGCAGCAGGGGGACTCCCCCGTGGGATGAGCAGTTCTTC.

The chain couples TRBV29-1 to TRBJ2-3; TRBD1 aligns across 8 bases. The CDR3 extends over 14 amino acids. Germline CDR1 reads SQVTM; CDR2 reads ANQGSEA. J gave up 5 bases and V 4 bases, and 8 bases lay outside the gene matches. Written as DNA, the CDR3 is TGCAGCGTTGTGTGGACAGGGTGGCTAGATACGCAGTATTTT. Protein product: CSVVWTGWLDTQYF.